This T cell receptor (beta chain) is drawn from a study of T cell responses to AZD1222 COVID-19 vaccine. General study findings and limits: It should be noted that donors were predominantly white British and more often female, and clonal diversity was possibly underestimated. Among those given AZD1222, only five or six were seropositive at baseline.

CDR3 length: 13 amino acids. The J segment lost 6 bases and the V segment lost 3 bases, leaving 8 bases of the junction unmatched. From germline, CDR1 is GTSNPN and CDR2 SVGIG (reference sequence). A word on this clone: As yet, its antigen is unknown.

Libraries were prepared by immunoSEQ multiplex PCR; TCRdb keeps only in-frame clonotypes and omits some of them. The sample gives approximately 89,000 clones, about 89% of which show up once; less than 5.5% is in the top ten. Sequencing used peripheral blood, obtained on day 0 of MenACWY control vaccination. The V gene is TRBV30, the J gene TRBJ2-7, with TRBD1 identical over 7 bases. This TCR was recovered from an adult in good health. CDR3 region: CAWRFQGVGEQYF. CDR3 bases: TGTGCCTGGAGGTTCCAGGGGGTCGGCGAGCAGTACTTC.